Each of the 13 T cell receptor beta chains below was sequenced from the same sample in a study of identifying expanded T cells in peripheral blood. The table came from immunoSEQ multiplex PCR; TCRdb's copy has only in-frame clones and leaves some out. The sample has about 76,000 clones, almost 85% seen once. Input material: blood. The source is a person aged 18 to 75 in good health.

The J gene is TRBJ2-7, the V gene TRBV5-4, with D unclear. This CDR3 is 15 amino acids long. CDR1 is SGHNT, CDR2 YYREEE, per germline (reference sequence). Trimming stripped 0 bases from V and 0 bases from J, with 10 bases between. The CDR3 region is CASSLGQALSYEQYF. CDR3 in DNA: TGTGCCAGCAGCTTGGGGCAGGCCCTCTCCTACGAGCAGTACTTC.

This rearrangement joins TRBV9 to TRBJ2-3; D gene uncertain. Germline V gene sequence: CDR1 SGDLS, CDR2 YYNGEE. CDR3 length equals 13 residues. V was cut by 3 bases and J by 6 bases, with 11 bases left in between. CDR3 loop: CASSAGGSDTQYF. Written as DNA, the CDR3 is TGTGCCAGCAGCGCCGGCGGCTCGGATACGCAGTATTTT.

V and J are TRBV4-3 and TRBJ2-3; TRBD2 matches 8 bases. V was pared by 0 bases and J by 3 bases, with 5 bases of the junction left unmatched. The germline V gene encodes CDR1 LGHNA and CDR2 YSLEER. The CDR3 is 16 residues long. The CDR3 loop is CASSQDLAGRTDTQYF. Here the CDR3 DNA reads TGCGCCAGCAGCCAAGATCTAGCGGGCAGAACAGATACGCAGTATTTT.

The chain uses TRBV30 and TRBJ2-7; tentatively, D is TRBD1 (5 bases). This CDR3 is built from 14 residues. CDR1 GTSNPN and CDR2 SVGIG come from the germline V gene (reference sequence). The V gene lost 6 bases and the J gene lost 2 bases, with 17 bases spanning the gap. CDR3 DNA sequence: TGTGCCTGCCATTCTGCAGGGCATGCCTACGAGCAGTACTTC. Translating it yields CACHSAGHAYEQYF. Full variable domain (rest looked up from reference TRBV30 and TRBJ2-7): SQTIHQWPATLVQPVGSPLSLECTVEGTSNPNLYWYRQAAGRGLQLLFYSVGIGQISSEVPQNLSASRPQDRQFILSSKKLLLSDSGFYLCACHSAGHAYEQYFGPGTRLTVT.

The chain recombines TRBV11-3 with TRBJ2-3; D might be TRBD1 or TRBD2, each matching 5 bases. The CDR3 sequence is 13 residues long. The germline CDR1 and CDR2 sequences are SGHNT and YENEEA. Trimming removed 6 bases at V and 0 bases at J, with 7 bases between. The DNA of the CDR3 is TGTGCCAGCAGGGGACCTAGCACAGATACGCAGTATTTT. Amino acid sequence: CASRGPSTDTQYF.

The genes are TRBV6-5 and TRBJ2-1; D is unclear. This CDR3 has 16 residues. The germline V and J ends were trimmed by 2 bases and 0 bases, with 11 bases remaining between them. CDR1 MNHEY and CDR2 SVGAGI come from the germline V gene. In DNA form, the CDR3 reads TGTGCCAGCAGTTACGAGGTTGCAAGCTCCTACAATGAGCAGTTCTTC. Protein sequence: CASSYEVASSYNEQFF.

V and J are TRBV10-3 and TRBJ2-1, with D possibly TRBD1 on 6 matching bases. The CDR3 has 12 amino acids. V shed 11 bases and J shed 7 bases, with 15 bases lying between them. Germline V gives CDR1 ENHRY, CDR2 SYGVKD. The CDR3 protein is CASQGTRNEQFF. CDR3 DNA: TGTGCCTCGCAGGGGACACGGAATGAGCAGTTCTTC.

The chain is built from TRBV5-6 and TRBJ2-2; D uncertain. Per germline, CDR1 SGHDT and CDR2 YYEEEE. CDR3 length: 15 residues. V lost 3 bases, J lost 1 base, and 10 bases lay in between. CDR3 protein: CASSYGNLNTGELFF. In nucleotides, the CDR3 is TGTGCCAGCAGCTACGGAAATTTGAACACCGGGGAGCTGTTTTTT.

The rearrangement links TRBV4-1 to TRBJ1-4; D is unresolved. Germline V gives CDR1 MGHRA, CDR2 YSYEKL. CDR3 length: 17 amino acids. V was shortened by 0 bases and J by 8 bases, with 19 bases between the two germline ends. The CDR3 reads CASSQDQRAQEREKLFF. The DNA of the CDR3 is TGCGCCAGCAGCCAAGATCAGCGGGCCCAGGAGAGGGAAAAACTGTTTTTT.

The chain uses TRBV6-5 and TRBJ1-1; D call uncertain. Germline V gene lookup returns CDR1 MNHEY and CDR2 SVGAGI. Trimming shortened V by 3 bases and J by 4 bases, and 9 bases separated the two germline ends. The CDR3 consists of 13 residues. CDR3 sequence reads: CASSYWLGTEAFF. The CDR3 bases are TGTGCCAGCAGTTATTGGTTAGGCACTGAAGCTTTCTTT.

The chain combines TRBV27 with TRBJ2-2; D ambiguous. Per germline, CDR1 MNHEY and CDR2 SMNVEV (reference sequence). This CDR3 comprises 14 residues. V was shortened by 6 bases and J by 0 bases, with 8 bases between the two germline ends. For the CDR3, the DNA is TGTGCCAGCAGCGTTAACCCGAACACCGGGGAGCTGTTTTTT. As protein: CASSVNPNTGELFF.

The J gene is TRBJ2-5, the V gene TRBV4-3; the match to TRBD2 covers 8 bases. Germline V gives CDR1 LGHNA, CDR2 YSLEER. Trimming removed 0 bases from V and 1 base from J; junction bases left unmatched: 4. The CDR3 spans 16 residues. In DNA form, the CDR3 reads TGCGCCAGCAGCCAAGAGTACCTAGCGGGCCAAGAGACCCAGTACTTC. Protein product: CASSQEYLAGQETQYF.

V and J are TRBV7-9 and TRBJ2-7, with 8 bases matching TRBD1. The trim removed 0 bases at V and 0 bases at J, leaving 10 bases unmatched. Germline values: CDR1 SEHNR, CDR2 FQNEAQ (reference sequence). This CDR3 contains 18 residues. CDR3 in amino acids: CASSLATWTGQYSYEQYF. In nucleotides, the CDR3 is TGTGCCAGCAGCTTAGCCACGTGGACAGGGCAGTACTCCTACGAGCAGTACTTC.